This record covers a single T cell receptor beta chain. What antigen it recognizes has not been identified. Base qualities are not recorded, but no much larger clone differs from it by a single base. Reading the germline V gene gives CDR1 SGHTA and CDR2 FQGTGA. The junction shows trimming of 1 base on V and 6 bases on J, plus 17 bases between the germline ends. The CDR3 runs 16 residues from the cysteine to the phenylalanine. Only the CDR3 DNA is retained, 48 bases long and in frame from the first base. The meaning of the sample's time point label: about 28 days (+/-7) after the second vaccine dose. What the treatment or condition label conveys for this sample: meningococcal conjugate vaccine given as trial control. Samples from vaccinated people were obtained from the UK trials COV001 and COV002, which included a single-blind randomized controlled phase 2/3 trial of AZD1222 (ChAdOx1 nCoV-19) in healthy adults. For TCRbeta chain sequencing, PBMC samples were collected from trial participants at day 0 and at day 28 after the second dose.

These data are taken from a study of T cell responses to AZD1222 COVID-19 vaccine (dated by TCRdb to 2020 to 2022). Context from the whole study: TCR sequencing was performed for some 250 trial participants, of whom approximately 200 were given two doses of AZD1222 and approximately 26 were given two doses of MenACWY control vaccine. Enrollment into the trials was organized by age into subgroups of 18-55, 56-69 and 70-plus years, and those subgroups contained roughly 150, 30 and 60 TCR-sequenced participants, respectively.

The paper's findings and limits, for the study overall: Nearly half of unique spike-specific TCRs reportedly recognized epitopes outside regions mutated in the B.1.351 and B.1.1.7 variants. Because no samples from the day 14 peak response were available, repertoires could be characterized only after the peak T cell response. The 56-69-year group was small, and its depth increase did not reach significance, likely because of low power. CD4 TCRs associated with the vaccine covered the entire spike protein, and the dominant responses were in regions 160-218 and 743-854. After two AZD1222 doses, spike-specific TCR breadth and depth were significantly higher than at day 0 and than in MenACWY recipients. Participants were mostly white British, with more females than males. The authors suggested clonal diversity may have been underestimated. Conclusions about previously exposed vaccinees were limited because only six AZD1222 recipients were SARS-CoV-2 seropositive at baseline.

The CDR3 regions of human TCRbeta chains were analyzed by immunosequencing. As for the authors' bioinformatics: TCRs in the repertoires were matched against a reference library of SARS-CoV-2-specific TCRs that had been generated with the MIRA antigen-specificity platform. Breadth meant the fraction of unique TCRs that were SARS-CoV-2-associated, whereas depth meant the fraction of total T cells that were SARS-CoV-2-associated. Using the MIRA data, each spike-specific TCR was assigned both to the spike region to which the TCR was reactive and to a CD4 or CD8 class. Log10-transformed breadth and depth values were compared by one-way ANOVA with Sidak's multiple comparisons tests. TCRdb obtained this table from immuneACCESS and retained in-frame rearrangements with V and J assigned. These tables miss some clones; where compared with another copy, unresolved V genes account for less than half of the shortfall, and the remainder is unexplained. V and J calls and clone size follow that table, whereas D and trimming were derived from the DNA. This sample has approximately 140,000 clones in its table, and more than 80% of those were observed once. The top ten constitute roughly 7.1% of the sample.

The rearrangement combines TRBV7-3 with TRBJ2-3, and the D gene may be TRBD2, 5 bases matching. The TCR comes from an adult who received the MenACWY meningococcal vaccine as a control. The sequencing used peripheral blood, collected 28 days after the second dose of the MenACWY control vaccine. The CDR3 protein is CASSLIASPRRDTQYF. The nucleotide sequence is given as TGTGCCAGCAGCTTAATAGCGTCGCCACGGAGGGATACGCAGTATTTT.